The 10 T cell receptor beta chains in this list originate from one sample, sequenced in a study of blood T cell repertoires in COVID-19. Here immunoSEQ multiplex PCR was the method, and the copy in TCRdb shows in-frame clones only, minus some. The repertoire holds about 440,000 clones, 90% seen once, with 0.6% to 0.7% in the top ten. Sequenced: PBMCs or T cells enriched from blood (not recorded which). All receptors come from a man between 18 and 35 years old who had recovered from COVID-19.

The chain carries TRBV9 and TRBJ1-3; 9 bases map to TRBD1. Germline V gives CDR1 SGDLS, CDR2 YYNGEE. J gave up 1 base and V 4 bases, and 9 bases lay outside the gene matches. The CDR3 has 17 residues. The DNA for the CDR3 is TGTGCCAGCAGCATTAGCCCCGGGACAGGGTCTGGAAACACCATATATTTT. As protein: CASSISPGTGSGNTIYF.

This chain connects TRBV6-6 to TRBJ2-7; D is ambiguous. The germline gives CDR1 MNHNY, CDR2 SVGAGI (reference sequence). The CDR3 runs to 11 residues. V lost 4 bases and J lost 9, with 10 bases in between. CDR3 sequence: CASSSRYGQYF. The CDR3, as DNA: TGTGCCAGCAGTTCCCGCTATGGGCAGTACTTC.

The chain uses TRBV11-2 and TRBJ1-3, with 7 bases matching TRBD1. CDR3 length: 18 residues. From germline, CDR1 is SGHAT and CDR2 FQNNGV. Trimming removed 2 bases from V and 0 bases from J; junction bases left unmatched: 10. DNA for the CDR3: TGTGCCAGCAGCTTAATAAGCGCCGGGACAGCCTCTGGAAACACCATATATTTT. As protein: CASSLISAGTASGNTIYF.

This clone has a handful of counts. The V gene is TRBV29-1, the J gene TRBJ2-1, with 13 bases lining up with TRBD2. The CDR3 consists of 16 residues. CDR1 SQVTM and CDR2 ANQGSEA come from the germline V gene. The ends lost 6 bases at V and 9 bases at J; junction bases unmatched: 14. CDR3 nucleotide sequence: TGCAGCGTCTCACCCCCCGGGACTAGCGGGACGGGTGAGCAGTTCTTC. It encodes CSVSPPGTSGTGEQFF.

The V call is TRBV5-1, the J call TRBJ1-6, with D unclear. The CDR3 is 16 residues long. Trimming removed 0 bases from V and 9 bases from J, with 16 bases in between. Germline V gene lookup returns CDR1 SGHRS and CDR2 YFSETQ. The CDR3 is CASSLEAEVSRSPLHF. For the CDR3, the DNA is TGCGCCAGCAGCTTGGAGGCGGAAGTTTCGCGTTCACCCCTCCACTTT.

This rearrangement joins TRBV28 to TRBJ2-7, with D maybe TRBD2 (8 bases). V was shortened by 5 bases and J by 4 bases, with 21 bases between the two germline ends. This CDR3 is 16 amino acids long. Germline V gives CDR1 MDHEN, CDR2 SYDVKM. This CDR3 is CASSLQGTRIRYEQYF. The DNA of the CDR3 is TGTGCCAGCAGTCTACAGGGGACTAGAATTAGATACGAGCAGTACTTC.

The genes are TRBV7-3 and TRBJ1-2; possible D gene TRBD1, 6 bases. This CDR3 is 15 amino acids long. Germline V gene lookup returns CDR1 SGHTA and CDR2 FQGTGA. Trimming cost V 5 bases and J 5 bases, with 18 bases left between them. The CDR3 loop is CASSISGQVRYGYTF. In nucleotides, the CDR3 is TGTGCCAGCAGCATTTCGGGACAAGTCCGGTATGGCTACACCTTC.

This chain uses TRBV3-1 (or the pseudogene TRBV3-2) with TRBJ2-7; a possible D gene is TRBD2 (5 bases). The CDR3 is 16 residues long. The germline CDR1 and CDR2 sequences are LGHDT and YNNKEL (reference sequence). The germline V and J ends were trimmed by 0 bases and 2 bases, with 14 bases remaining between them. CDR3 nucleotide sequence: TGTGCCAGCAGCCAAGATCTTGGCGGGCCAGCCTACGAGCAGTACTTC. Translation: CASSQDLGGPAYEQYF.

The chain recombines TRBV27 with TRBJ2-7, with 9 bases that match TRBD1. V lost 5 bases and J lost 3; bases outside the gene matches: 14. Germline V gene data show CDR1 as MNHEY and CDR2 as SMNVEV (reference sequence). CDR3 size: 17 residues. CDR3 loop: CASSHPPGTGSLYEQYF. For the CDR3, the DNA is TGTGCCAGCAGTCACCCCCCCGGGACAGGGTCCCTCTACGAGCAGTACTTC.

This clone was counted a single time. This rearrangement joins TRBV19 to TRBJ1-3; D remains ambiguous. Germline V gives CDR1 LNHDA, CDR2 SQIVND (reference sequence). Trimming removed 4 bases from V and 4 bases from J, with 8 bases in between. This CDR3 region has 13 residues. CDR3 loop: CASSTIQGNTIYF. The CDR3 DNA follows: TGTGCCAGTAGTACGATCCAGGGAAACACCATATATTTT.